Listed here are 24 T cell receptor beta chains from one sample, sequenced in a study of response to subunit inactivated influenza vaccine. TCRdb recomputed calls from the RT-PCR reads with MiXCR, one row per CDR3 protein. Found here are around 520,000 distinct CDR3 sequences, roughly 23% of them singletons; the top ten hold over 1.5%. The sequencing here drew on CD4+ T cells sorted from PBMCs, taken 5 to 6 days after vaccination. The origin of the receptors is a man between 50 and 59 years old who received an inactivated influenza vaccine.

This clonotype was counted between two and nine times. CDR3 DNA: TGTGCCAGCAGTTTGGGACAAGTAACCAAGAATGAAAAACTGTTTTTT. Translation gives CASSLGQVTKNEKLFF. The chain is built from TRBV12-3 or TRBV12-4 and TRBJ1-4, with D possibly TRBD1 on 6 matching bases. The CDR3 sequence is 16 residues long. With 3 bases removed from V and 5 bases from J, the gap between germline ends came to 16 bases.

The CDR3 spells CSALLETANYEQYF. The DNA of the CDR3 is TGCAGCGCCTTGTTAGAGACCGCCAACTACGAGCAGTACTTC. V is TRBV29-1 and J is TRBJ2-7; D unclear. CDR1 is SQVTM, CDR2 ANQGSEA, per germline. This CDR3 comprises 14 residues. V dropped 7 bases and J dropped 3 bases, with 19 bases sitting between them.

The DNA of the CDR3 is TGCGCCAGCAGCTTGTTGACAGGACCGAACACTGAAGCTTTCTTT. This encodes CASSLLTGPNTEAFF. The rearrangement uses TRBV5-1 and TRBJ1-1; a weak D match, TRBD1 (6 bases). The germline CDR1 and CDR2 sequences are SGHRS and YFSETQ. CDR3 length: 15 amino acids. Between the trimmed V and J ends, which lost 1 base and 1 base, there was a span of 11 bases.

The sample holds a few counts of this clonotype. The CDR3 region is CATSEPGAGLREEQFF. The CDR3 DNA is TGTGCCACCAGTGAACCGGGAGCCGGCCTACGCGAAGAGCAGTTCTTC. This chain connects TRBV24-1 to TRBJ2-1, with D possibly being TRBD2 (6 bases). With 4 bases removed from V and 10 bases from J, the gap between germline ends came to 22 bases. Germline CDR1 KGHDR, CDR2 SFDVKD. The CDR3 consists of 16 residues.

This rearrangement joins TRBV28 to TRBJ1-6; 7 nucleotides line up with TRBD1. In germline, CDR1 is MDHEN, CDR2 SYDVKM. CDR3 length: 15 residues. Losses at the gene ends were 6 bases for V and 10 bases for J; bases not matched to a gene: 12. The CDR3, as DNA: TGTGCCAGCAGGTCGTTTCACAGGGGAGGATCACCCCTCCACTTT. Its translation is CASRSFHRGGSPLHF.

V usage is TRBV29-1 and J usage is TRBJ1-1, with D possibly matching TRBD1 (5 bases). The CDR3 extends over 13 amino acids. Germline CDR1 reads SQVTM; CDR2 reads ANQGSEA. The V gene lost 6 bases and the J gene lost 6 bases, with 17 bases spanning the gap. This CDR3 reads CSVFLSRGSEAFF. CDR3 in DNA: TGCAGCGTCTTCTTAAGTCGGGGGTCTGAAGCTTTCTTT.

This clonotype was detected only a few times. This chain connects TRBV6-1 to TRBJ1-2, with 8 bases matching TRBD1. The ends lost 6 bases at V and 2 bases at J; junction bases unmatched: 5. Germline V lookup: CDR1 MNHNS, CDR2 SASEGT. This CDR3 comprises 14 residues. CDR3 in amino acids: CASREDRVNYGYTF. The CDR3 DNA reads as TGTGCCAGCAGAGAGGACAGGGTAAACTATGGCTACACCTTC.

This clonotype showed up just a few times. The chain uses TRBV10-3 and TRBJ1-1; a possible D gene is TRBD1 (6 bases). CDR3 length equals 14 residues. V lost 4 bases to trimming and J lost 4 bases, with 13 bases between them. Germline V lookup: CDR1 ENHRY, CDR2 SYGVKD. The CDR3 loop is CAISVDRSGTEAFF. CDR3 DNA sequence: TGTGCCATCAGTGTTGACAGGTCTGGCACTGAAGCTTTCTTT.

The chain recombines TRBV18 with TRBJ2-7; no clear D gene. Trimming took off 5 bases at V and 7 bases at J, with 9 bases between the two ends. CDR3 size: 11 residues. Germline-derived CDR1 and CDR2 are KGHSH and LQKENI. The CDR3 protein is CASSFGQEQYF. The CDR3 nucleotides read TGTGCCAGCTCATTTGGCCAGGAGCAGTACTTC.

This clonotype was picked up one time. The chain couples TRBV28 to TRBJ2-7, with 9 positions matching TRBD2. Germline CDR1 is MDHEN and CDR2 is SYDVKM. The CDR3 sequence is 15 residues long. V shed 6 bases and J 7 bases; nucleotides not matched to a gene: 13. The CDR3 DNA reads TGTGCCAGCAGGGGAGGGCTAGCGGGATCGGGGGAGCAGTACTTC. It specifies CASRGGLAGSGEQYF.

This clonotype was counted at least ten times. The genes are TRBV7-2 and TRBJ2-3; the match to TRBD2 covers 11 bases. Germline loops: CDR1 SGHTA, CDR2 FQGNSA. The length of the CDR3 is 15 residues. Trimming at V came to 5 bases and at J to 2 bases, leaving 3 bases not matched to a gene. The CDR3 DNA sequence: TGTGCCAGCAGCGTTAGCGGGGGGGACACAGATACGCAGTATTTT. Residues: CASSVSGGDTDTQYF.

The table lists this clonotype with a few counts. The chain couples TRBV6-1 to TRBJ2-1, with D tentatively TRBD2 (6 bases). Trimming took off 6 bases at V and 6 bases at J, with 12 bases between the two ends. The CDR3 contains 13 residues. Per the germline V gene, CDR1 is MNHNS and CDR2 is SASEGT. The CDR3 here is CASSPAGFNEQFF. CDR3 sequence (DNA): TGTGCCAGCAGCCCGGCGGGGTTCAATGAGCAGTTCTTC.

The CDR3 region is CSVSGTGGRQPQHF. The CDR3 DNA is TGCAGCGTTTCCGGGACAGGGGGCAGGCAGCCCCAGCATTTT. The chain recombines TRBV29-1 with TRBJ1-5; 12 bases are a match to TRBD1. Germline V gene lookup returns CDR1 SQVTM and CDR2 ANQGSEA. With V trimmed by 5 bases and J by 7 bases, 6 bases remained unmatched. There are 14 residues in the CDR3.

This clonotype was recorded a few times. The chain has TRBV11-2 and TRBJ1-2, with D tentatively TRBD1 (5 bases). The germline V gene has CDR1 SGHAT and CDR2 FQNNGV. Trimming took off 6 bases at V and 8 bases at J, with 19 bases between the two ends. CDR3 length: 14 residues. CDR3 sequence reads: CASRSGRVKNGYTF. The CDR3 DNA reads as TGTGCCAGCAGATCGGGCAGGGTTAAGAACGGCTACACCTTC.

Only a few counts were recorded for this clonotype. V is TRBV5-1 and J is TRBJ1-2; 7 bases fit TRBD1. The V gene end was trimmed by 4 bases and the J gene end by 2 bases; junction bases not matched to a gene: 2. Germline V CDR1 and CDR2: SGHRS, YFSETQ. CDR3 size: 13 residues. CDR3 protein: CASSEQGNYGYTF. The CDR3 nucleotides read TGCGCCAGCAGCGAACAGGGGAACTATGGCTACACCTTC.

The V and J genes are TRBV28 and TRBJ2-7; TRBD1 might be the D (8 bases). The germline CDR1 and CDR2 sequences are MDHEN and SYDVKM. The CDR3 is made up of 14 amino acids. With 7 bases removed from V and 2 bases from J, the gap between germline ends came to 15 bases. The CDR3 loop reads CASTQAGQAYEQYF. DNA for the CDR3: TGTGCCAGCACCCAAGCGGGACAGGCCTACGAGCAGTACTTC.

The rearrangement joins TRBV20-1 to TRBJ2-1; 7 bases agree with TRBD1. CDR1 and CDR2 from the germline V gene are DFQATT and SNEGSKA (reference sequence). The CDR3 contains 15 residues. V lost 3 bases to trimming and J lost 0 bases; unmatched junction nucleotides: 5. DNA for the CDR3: TGCAGTGCTAGGGCGACAGGGTTCTCCTACAATGAGCAGTTCTTC. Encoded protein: CSARATGFSYNEQFF.

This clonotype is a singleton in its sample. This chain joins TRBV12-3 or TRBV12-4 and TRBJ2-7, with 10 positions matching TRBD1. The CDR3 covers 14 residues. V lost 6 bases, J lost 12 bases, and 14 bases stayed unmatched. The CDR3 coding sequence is TGTGCCAGCAGCCCCGAGACAGGGGGCTCGCCACTGTACTTC. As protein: CASSPETGGSPLYF.

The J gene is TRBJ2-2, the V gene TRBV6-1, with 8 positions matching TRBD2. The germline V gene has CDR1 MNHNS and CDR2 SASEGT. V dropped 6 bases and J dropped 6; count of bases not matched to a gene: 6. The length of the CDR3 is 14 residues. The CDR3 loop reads CASRPGLEAGELFF. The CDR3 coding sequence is TGTGCCAGCAGGCCGGGACTAGAGGCCGGGGAGCTGTTTTTT.

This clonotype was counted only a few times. The CDR3 nucleotides are TGTGCCAGCAGTTCTTTTCCGTACCAAGAGACCCAGTACTTC. This sequence encodes CASSSFPYQETQYF. The chain is built from TRBV27 and TRBJ2-5, with D unclear. Germline-derived CDR1 and CDR2 are MNHEY and SMNVEV (reference sequence). This CDR3 has 14 amino acids. Trimming took off 4 bases at V and 0 bases at J, with 9 bases between the two ends.

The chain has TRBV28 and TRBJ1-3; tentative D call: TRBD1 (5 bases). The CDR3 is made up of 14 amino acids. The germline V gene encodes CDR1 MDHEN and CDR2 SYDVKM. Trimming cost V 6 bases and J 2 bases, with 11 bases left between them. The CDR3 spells CASRGAGTGNTIYF. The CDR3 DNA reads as TGTGCCAGCAGAGGGGCGGGAACTGGAAACACCATATATTTT. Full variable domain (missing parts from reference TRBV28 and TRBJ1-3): DVKVTQSSRYLVKRTGEKVFLECVQDMDHENMFWYRQDPGLGLRLIYFSYDVKMKEKGDIPEGYSVSREKKERFSLILESASTNQTSMYLCASRGAGTGNTIYFGEGSWLTVV.

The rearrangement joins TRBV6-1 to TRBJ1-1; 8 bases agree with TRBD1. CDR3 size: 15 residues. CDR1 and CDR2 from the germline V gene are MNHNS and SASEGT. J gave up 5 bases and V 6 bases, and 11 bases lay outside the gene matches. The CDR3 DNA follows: TGTGCCAGCAGGCGCATGCAGGGGGCCGGTACTGAAGCTTTCTTT. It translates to CASRRMQGAGTEAFF.

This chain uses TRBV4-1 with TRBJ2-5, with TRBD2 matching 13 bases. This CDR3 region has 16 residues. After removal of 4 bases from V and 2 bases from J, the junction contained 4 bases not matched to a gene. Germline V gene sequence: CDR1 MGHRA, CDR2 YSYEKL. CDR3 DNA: TGCGCCAGCAGCCCCAGGACTAGCGGGGGACAAGAGACCCAGTACTTC. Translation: CASSPRTSGGQETQYF.

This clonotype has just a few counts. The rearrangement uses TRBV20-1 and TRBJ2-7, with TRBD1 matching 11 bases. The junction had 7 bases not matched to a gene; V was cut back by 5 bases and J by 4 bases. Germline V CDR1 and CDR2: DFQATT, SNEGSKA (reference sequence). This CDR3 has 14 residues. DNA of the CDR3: TGCAGTGCTGCCGGACAGGGGGCGCAGTACGAGCAGTACTTC. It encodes CSAAGQGAQYEQYF.